The present T cell receptor beta chain was sequenced within a study of blood T cell repertoires in COVID-19. Background on the study: The United States, Italy and Spain supplied acute and convalescent COVID-19 samples.

Original handling: Estimates of nucleated cell counts were drawn from the amplification of reference gene primers. Here immunoSEQ multiplex PCR was the method, and the copy in TCRdb shows in-frame clones only, minus some. Clonal size and the V and J genes are those of that table, whereas D and trimming came from the DNA. The profile covers some 140,000 clones, with around 81% appearing a single time and 11% taken by the ten largest. A word on this clone: This sample also contains other DNA sequences that code for the same CDR3.

The TCR sequence derives from a human donor in a cohort sampled during active COVID-19. Material: peripheral blood.

The CDR3 here is CASSLGAGNTEAFF. CDR3 bases: TGCGCCAGCAGCTTGGGGGCGGGAAACACTGAAGCTTTCTTT. This chain uses TRBV5-1 with TRBJ1-1; D is unclear. With 0 bases removed from V and 2 bases from J, the gap between germline ends came to 8 bases. The CDR3 sequence is 14 residues long. Germline V gene lookup returns CDR1 SGHRS and CDR2 YFSETQ.